This T cell receptor beta chain originates from a study of identifying expanded T cells in peripheral blood. Study results and limitations: Variance in clone template counts between approximately two-week samples significantly increased with total template count across all healthy donors. Technical replicates showed roughly 1.2 changed clones; two weeks approximately 16; four weeks 19.

Note on this clone: Its matching antigen is unknown.

This CDR3 is built from 16 residues. The junction had 12 bases not matched to a gene; V was cut back by 3 bases and J by 4 bases. Per germline, CDR1 SGDLS and CDR2 YYNGEE. The protocol was immunoSEQ multiplex PCR, while the TCRdb copy is restricted to in-frame clones and leaves out a portion. This sample has roughly 61,000 clones, with 89% found just once. Healthy donors had no documented immune events, such as infections, while sampled. This chain connects TRBV9 to TRBJ1-1; 7 nucleotides match TRBD1. The sample taken for sequencing was blood. The TCR was taken from a person between 18 and 75 years old in good health. The CDR3 here is CASSGHRGRSFTEAFF. CDR3 in DNA: TGTGCCAGCAGCGGTCACAGGGGAAGAAGTTTCACTGAAGCTTTCTTT.